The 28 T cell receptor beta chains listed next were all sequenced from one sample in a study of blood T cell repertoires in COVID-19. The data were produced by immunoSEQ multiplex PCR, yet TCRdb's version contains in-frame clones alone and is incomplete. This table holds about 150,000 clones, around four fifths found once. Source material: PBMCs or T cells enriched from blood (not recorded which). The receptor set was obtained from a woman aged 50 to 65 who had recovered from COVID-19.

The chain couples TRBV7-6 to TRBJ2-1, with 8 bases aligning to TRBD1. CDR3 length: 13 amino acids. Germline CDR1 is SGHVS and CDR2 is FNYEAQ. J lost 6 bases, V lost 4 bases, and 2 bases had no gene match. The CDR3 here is CASSSGQGNEQFF. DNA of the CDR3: TGTGCCAGCAGCTCCGGACAGGGCAATGAGCAGTTCTTC.

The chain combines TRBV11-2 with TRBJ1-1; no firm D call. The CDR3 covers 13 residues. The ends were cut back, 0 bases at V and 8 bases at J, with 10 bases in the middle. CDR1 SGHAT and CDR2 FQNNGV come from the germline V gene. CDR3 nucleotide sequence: TGTGCCAGCAGCTTAGAAGGCAGCGGCGAAGCTTTCTTT. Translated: CASSLEGSGEAFF. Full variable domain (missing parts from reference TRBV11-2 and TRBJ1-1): EAGVAQSPRYKIIEKRQSVAFWCNPISGHATLYWYQQILGQGPKLLIQFQNNGVVDDSQLPKDRFSAERLKGVDSTLKIQPAKLEDSAVYLCASSLEGSGEAFFGQGTRLTVV.

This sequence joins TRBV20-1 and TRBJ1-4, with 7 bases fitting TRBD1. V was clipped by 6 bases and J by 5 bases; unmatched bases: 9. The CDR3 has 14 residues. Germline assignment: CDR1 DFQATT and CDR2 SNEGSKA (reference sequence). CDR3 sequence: CSASIGGLNEKLFF. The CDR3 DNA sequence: TGCAGTGCCAGTATAGGGGGCCTAAATGAAAAACTGTTTTTT.

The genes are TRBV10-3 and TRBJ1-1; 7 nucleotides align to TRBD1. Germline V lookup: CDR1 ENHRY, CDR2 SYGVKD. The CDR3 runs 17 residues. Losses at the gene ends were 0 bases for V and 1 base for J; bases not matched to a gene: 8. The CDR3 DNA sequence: TGTGCCATCAGTGAGTCACGGGACAGTCGGGGGAACACTGAAGCTTTCTTT. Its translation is CAISESRDSRGNTEAFF.

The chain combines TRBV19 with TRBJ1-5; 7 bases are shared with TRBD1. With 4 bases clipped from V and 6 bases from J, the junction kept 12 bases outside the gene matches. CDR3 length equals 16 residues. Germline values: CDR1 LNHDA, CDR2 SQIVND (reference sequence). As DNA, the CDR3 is TGTGCCAGTAGTAAGGGTTTCGACAGGGAGGTTCAGCCCCAGCATTTT. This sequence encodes CASSKGFDREVQPQHF. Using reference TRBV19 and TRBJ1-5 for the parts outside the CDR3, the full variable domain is DGGITQSPKYLFRKEGQNVTLSCEQNLNHDAMYWYRQDPGQGLRLIYYSQIVNDFQKGDIAEGYSVSREKKESFPLTVTSAQKNPTAFYLCASSKGFDREVQPQHFGDGTRLSIL.

The chain's CDR3 is CSGGDGYEQYF. For the CDR3, the DNA is TGCAGTGGGGGAGACGGCTACGAGCAGTACTTC. The chain links TRBV20-1 to TRBJ2-7, with D maybe TRBD2 (5 bases). Germline lookup yields CDR1 DFQATT and CDR2 SNEGSKA (reference sequence). The CDR3 totals 11 residues. Trimming removed 7 bases at V and 3 bases at J, with 10 bases between.

The CDR3 sequence is CASSLPESYGYTF. In DNA form, the CDR3 reads TGTGCCAGCAGCTTGCCTGAGTCCTATGGCTACACCTTC. The chain uses TRBV5-4 and TRBJ1-2; D gene ambiguous. The CDR3 runs 13 residues. Deletions cut 1 base from V and 4 bases from J, with 8 bases between. Germline V gene lookup returns CDR1 SGHNT and CDR2 YYREEE (reference sequence).

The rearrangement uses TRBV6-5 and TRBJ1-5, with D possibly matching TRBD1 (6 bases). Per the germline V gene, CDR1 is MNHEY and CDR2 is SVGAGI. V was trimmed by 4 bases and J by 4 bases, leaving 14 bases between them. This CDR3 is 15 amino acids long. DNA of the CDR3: TGTGCCAGCAGTTCCATCGACAGGCAAAATCAGCCCCAGCATTTT. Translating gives CASSSIDRQNQPQHF.

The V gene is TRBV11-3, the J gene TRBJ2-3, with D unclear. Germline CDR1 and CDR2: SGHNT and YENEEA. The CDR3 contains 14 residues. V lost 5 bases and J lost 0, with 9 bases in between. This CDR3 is CASSQTRSTDTQYF. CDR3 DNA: TGTGCCAGCAGCCAGACGAGGAGCACAGATACGCAGTATTTT.

DNA of the CDR3: TGTGCCAGCAGTCCGCCAGGGTCTCATTCACCCCTCCACTTT. Its translation is CASSPPGSHSPLHF. V gene TRBV28 combines with J gene TRBJ1-6; a possible D gene is TRBD1 (5 bases). This CDR3 is 14 amino acids long. CDR1 and CDR2 (germline): MDHEN, SYDVKM. V lost 5 bases to trimming and J lost 8 bases, with 13 bases between them.

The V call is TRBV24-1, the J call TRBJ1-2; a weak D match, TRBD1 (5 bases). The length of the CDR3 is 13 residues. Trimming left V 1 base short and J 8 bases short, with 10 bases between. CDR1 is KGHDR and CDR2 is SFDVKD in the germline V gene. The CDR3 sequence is CATSDFAGSGYTF. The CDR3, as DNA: TGTGCCACCAGTGATTTCGCAGGGTCCGGCTACACCTTC.

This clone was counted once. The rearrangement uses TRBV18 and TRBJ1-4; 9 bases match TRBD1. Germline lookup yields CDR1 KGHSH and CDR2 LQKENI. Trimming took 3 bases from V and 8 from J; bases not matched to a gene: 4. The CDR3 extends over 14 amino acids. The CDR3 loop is CASSPGQGREKLFF. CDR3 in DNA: TGTGCCAGCTCACCGGGACAGGGAAGAGAAAAACTGTTTTTT.

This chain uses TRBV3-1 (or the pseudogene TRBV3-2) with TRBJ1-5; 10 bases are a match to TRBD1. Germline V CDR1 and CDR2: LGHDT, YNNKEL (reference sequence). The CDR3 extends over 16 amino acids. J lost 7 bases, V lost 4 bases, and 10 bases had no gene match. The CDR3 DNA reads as TGTGCCAGCAGCCTACGCGGGACAGGGGCCGGCCAGCCCCAGCATTTT. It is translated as CASSLRGTGAGQPQHF.

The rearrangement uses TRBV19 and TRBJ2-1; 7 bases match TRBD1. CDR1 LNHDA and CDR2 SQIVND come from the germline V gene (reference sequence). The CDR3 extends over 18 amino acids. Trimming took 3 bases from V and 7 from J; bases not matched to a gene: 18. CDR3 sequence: CASSIGVRGPGPGNEQFF. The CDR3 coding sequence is TGTGCCAGTAGTATCGGAGTAAGGGGGCCAGGACCGGGGAATGAGCAGTTCTTC. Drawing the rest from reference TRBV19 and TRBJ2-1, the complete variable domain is DGGITQSPKYLFRKEGQNVTLSCEQNLNHDAMYWYRQDPGQGLRLIYYSQIVNDFQKGDIAEGYSVSREKKESFPLTVTSAQKNPTAFYLCASSIGVRGPGPGNEQFFGPGTRLTVL.

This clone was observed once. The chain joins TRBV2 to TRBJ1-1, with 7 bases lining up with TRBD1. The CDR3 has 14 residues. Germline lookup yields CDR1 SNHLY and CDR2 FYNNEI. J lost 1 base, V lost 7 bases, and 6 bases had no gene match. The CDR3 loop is CASTKGQANTEAFF. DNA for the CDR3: TGTGCCAGCACCAAAGGACAGGCGAACACTGAAGCTTTCTTT.

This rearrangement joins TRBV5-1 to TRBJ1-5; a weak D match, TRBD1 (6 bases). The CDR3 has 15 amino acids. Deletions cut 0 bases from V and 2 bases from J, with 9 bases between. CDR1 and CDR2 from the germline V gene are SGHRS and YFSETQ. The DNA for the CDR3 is TGCGCCAGCAGCTTGGGTCCAGGGGGCAATCAGCCCCAGCATTTT. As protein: CASSLGPGGNQPQHF.

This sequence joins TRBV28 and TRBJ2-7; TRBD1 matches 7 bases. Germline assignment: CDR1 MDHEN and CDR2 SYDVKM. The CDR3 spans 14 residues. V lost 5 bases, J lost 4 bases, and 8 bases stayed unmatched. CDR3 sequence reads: CASSAGTARYEQYF. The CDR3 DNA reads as TGTGCCAGCAGTGCCGGGACAGCGAGATACGAGCAGTACTTC.

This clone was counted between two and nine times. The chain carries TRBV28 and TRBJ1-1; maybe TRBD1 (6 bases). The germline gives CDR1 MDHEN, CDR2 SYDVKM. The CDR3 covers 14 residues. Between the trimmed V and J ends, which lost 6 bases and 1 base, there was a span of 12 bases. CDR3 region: CASRTTGRNTEAFF. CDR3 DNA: TGTGCCAGCAGGACTACAGGGAGGAACACTGAAGCTTTCTTT.

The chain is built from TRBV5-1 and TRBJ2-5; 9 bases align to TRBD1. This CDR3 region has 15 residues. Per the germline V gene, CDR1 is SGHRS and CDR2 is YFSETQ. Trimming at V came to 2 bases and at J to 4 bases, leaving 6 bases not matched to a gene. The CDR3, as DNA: TGCGCCAGCAGCTTTAGTACAGGGGGCGGAGAGACCCAGTACTTC. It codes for CASSFSTGGGETQYF.

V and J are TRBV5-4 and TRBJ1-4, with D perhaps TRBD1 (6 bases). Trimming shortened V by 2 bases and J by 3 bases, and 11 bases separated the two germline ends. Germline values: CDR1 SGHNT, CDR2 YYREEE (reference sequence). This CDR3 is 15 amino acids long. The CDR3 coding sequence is TGTGCCAGCAGCTTTGGACAGTACTCTAATGAAAAACTGTTTTTT. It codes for CASSFGQYSNEKLFF.

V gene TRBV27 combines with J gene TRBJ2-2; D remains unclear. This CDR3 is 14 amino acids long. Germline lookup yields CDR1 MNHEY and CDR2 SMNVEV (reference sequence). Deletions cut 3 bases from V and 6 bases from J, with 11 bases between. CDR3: CASSFLLSAGELFF. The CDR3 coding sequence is TGTGCCAGCAGTTTCCTCCTTTCGGCCGGGGAGCTGTTTTTT.

Here the CDR3 reads CASSPSRDQPQHF. The CDR3, as DNA: TGTGCCAGCAGCCCTTCGAGGGATCAGCCCCAGCATTTT. The chain joins TRBV7-8 to TRBJ1-5; unclear D gene. Germline V gene sequence: CDR1 SGHVS, CDR2 FQNEAQ. V was pared by 5 bases and J by 5 bases, with 10 bases between. The length of the CDR3 is 13 residues.

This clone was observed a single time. CDR3 sequence: CASRSGQGNYNEQFF. The CDR3 region has the DNA TGTGCCAGCAGGTCCGGACAGGGTAACTACAATGAGCAGTTCTTC. The chain recombines TRBV5-4 with TRBJ2-1; TRBD1 agrees at 8 bases. The ends lost 5 bases at V and 3 bases at J; junction bases unmatched: 7. The CDR3 sequence is 15 residues long. Germline values: CDR1 SGHNT, CDR2 YYREEE (reference sequence).

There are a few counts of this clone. The CDR3 spells CSVATGWDTGELFF. The CDR3 bases are TGCAGCGTAGCGACAGGGTGGGACACCGGGGAGCTGTTTTTT. This rearrangement joins TRBV29-1 to TRBJ2-2; TRBD1 matches at 7 bases. Germline V CDR1 and CDR2: SQVTM, ANQGSEA. The junction had 7 bases not matched to a gene; V was cut back by 6 bases and J by 3 bases. The CDR3 is made up of 14 amino acids.

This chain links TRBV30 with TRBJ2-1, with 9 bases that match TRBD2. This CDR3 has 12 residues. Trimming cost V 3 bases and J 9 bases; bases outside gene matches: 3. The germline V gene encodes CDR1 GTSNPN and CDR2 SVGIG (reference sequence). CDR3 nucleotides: TGTGCCTGGAGCTTAGCGGGAGCTGAGCAGTTCTTC. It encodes CAWSLAGAEQFF.

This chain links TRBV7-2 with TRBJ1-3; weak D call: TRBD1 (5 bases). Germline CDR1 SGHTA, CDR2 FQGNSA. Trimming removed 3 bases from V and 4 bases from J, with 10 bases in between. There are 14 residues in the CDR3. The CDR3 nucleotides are TGTGCCAGCAGCTTCGGGGGATTAGGAAACACCATATATTTT. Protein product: CASSFGGLGNTIYF. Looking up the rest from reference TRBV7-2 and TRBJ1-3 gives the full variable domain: GAGVSQSPSNKVTEKGKDVELRCDPISGHTALYWYRQSLGQGLEFLIYFQGNSAPDKSGLPSDRFSAERTGGSVSTLTIQRTQQEDSAVYLCASSFGGLGNTIYFGEGSWLTVV.

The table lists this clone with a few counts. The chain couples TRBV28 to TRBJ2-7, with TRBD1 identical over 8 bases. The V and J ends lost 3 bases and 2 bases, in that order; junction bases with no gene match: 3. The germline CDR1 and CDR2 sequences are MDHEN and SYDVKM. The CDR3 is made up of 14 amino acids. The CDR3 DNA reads TGTGCCAGCAGTTTTCAGGGGGCTACCTACGAGCAGTACTTC. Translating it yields CASSFQGATYEQYF.

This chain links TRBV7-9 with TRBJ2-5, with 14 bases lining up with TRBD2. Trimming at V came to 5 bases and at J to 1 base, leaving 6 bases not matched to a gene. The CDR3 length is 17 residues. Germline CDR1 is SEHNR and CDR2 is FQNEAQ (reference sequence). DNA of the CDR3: TGTGCCAGCAGCCCACGACTAGCGGGGGGGATCCAAGAGACCCAGTACTTC. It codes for CASSPRLAGGIQETQYF.